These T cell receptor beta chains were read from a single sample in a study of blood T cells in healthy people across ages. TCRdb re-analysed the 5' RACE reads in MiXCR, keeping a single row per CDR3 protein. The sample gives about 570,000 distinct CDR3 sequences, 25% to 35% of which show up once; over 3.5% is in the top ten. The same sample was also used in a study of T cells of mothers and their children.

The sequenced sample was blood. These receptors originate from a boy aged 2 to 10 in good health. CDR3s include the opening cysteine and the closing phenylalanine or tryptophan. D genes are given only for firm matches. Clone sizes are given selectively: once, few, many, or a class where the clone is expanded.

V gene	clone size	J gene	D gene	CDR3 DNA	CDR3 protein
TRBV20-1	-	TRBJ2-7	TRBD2	TGCAGTGCTAGACACCAACTAGCGGGAAACTCCTACGAGCAGTACTTC	CSARHQLAGNSYEQYF
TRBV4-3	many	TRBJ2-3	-	TGCGCCAGCAGCCAAGGGGCTGGAGGAGATACGCAGTATTTT	CASSQGAGGDTQYF
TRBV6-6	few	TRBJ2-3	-	TGTGCCAGCAAGGACACGCAAAGCACAGATACGCAGTATTTT	CASKDTQSTDTQYF
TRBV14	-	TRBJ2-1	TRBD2	TGTGCCAGCAGCCAGGGAGGACTAGCGGTCTCCTACAATGAGCAGTTCTTC	CASSQGGLAVSYNEQFF
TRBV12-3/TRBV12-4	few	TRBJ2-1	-	TGTGCCAGCAGTTTAGTCGGGGCCAGCGATGAGCAGTTCTTC	CASSLVGASDEQFF
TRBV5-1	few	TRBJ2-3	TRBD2	TGCGCCAGCAGCTTGGACGGGACTAGCGGGGGGACAGATACGCAGTATTTT	CASSLDGTSGGTDTQYF
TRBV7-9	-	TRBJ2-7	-	TGTGCCAGCGGCGAAGTCGATCGCTCCTACGAGCAGTACTTC	CASGEVDRSYEQYF
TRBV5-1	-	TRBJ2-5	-	TGCGCCAGCAGCCGGGGACTCCCTGAGGGAGAGACCCAGTACTTC	CASSRGLPEGETQYF
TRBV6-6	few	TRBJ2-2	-	TGTGCCAGCAGTTACTCCCAGGGTAACACCGGGGAGCTGTTTTTT	CASSYSQGNTGELFF
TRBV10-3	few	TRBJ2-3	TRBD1	TGTGCCATCAGTCCCGACAGGGGGCGGGGAGATACGCAGTATTTT	CAISPDRGRGDTQYF
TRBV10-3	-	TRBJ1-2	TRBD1	TGTGCCACCGGAACAGGGGTGGAAGGCTACACCTTC	CATGTGVEGYTF
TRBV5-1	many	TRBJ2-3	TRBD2	TGCGCCAGCAGCTTCGGGGAGGGCCAAGTAGATACGCAGTATTTT	CASSFGEGQVDTQYF
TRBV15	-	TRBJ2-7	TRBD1	TGTGCCACCAGCAGAGGTGTGAGGGGGCTGTACGAGCAGTACTTC	CATSRGVRGLYEQYF
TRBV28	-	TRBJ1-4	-	TGTGCCAGCAGTCGGAGACGGGAAACTAATGAAAAACTGTTTTTT	CASSRRRETNEKLFF
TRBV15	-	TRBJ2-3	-	TGTGCCACCAGCAGAGAGGGGCTTAACGGGGATAGCACAGATACGCAGTATTTT	CATSREGLNGDSTDTQYF
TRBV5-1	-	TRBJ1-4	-	TGCGCCAGCAGCCTGAAGGGGGGCGGTGATGAAAAACTGTTTTTT	CASSLKGGGDEKLFF
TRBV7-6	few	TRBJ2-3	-	TGTGCCAGCAGTCACGACCTCAGCGGCACAGATACGCAGTATTTT	CASSHDLSGTDTQYF
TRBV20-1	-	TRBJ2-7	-	TGCAGTGTAGGGACGATCTACGAGCAGTACTTC	CSVGTIYEQYF
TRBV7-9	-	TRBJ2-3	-	TGTGCCAGCAGCTCCCAAGTTAGTCCCGGCACAGATACGCAGTATTTT	CASSSQVSPGTDTQYF
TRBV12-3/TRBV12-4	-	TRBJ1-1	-	TGTGCCAGCACCCCGGAGGGTTATAACACTGAAGCTTTCTTT	CASTPEGYNTEAFF
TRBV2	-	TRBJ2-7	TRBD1	TGTGCCAGCAGCCGCGGACAGGGGAGCCTCTCCTACGAGCAGTACTTC	CASSRGQGSLSYEQYF
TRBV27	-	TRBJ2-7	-	TGTGCCAGCAGTTCGCGTACACTGAAGCAGTACTTC	CASSSRTLKQYF
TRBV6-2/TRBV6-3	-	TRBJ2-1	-	TGTGCCAGCAATCCCACAAACAGGGTTGGGCGGTTCTTC	CASNPTNRVGRFF
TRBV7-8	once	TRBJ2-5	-	TGTGCCAGCAGCTTACTCAGAAAAGAGACCCAGTACTTC	CASSLLRKETQYF
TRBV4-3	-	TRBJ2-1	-	TGCGCCAGCAGCATAAAGATCAATCGGGGAGGAGGTGAGCAGTTCTTC	CASSIKINRGGGEQFF
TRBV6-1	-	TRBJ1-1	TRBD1	TGTGCCAGCAGTACCCTACAGGGGGCGAGGACTGAAGCTTTCTTT	CASSTLQGARTEAFF
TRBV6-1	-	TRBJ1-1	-	TGTGCCAGCAGCGTACAGGGATTCAACACTGAAGCTTTCTTT	CASSVQGFNTEAFF
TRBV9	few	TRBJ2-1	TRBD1	TGTGCCAGCAGCCCCACAGGGGGCGCGGATGAGCAGTTCTTC	CASSPTGGADEQFF